This is a list of T cell receptor beta chains from one sample in a study of PD-1 blockade in classical Hodgkin lymphoma. The data were produced by immunoSEQ multiplex PCR, yet TCRdb's version contains in-frame clones alone and is incomplete. The profile shows approximately 22,000 clones, about 80% of them singletons. This specimen consisted of peripheral blood mononuclear cells (PBMCs), obtained before the fourth cycle of nivolumab. These receptors came from a human donor with classical Hodgkin lymphoma. Both conserved end residues are part of each CDR3. The order of the fields is V gene, J gene, D gene, clone size, CDR3 DNA, CDR3 protein. A D gene is named only where the DNA matches it firmly. Clone size is not always given. Where it is, it says once, few, many or a class for expanded clones.

V gene: TRBV19
J gene: TRBJ2-1
D gene: .
clone size: once
CDR3 DNA: TGTGCCAGTAGTATTGGGACTCCGGGAGACTCCTACAATGAGCAGTTCTTC
CDR3 protein: CASSIGTPGDSYNEQFF

V gene: TRBV7-6
J gene: TRBJ1-5
D gene: .
clone size: .
CDR3 DNA: TGTGCCAGCAGCTTAGGGGGGGGCAGCAATCAGCCCCAGCATTTT
CDR3 protein: CASSLGGGSNQPQHF

V gene: TRBV6-6
J gene: TRBJ2-3
D gene: .
clone size: .
CDR3 DNA: TGTGCCAGCAGTCTTCTAGCACATACGCAGTATTTT
CDR3 protein: CASSLLAHTQYF

V gene: TRBV28
J gene: TRBJ1-1
D gene: TRBD1
clone size: .
CDR3 DNA: TGTGCCAGCAGCCAATCCTTACAGGGGGCGCGGGCTTTCTTT
CDR3 protein: CASSQSLQGARAFF

V gene: TRBV28
J gene: TRBJ1-6
D gene: .
clone size: .
CDR3 DNA: TGTGCCAGCACGGCCAACAGCTCCTATAATTCACCCCTCCACTTT
CDR3 protein: CASTANSSYNSPLHF

V gene: TRBV5-1
J gene: TRBJ2-2
D gene: .
clone size: .
CDR3 DNA: TGCGCCAGCAGCTTGGTGGTTTCCGGAACCGGGGAGCTGTTTTTT
CDR3 protein: CASSLVVSGTGELFF

V gene: TRBV19
J gene: TRBJ2-2
D gene: TRBD1
clone size: .
CDR3 DNA: TGTGCCAGTAGTACGACAGGGGGCTCGCTGTTTTTT
CDR3 protein: CASSTTGGSLFF

V gene: TRBV2
J gene: TRBJ1-1
D gene: TRBD1
clone size: .
CDR3 DNA: TGTGCCAGCAAAATGACAGGGCTTGTCACTGAAGCTTTCTTT
CDR3 protein: CASKMTGLVTEAFF

V gene: TRBV30
J gene: TRBJ1-2
D gene: .
clone size: medium-sized
CDR3 DNA: TGTGCCTGGGCCCCGGGACCCGGGTTGGATATCTATGGCTACACCTTC
CDR3 protein: CAWAPGPGLDIYGYTF

V gene: TRBV28
J gene: TRBJ2-7
D gene: .
clone size: .
CDR3 DNA: TGTGCCAGCAGTTTAGATTACGAGCAGTACTTC
CDR3 protein: CASSLDYEQYF

V gene: TRBV2
J gene: TRBJ2-7
D gene: .
clone size: .
CDR3 DNA: TGTGCCAGCAGTGATGGTACAGGCTCCTACGAGCAGTACTTC
CDR3 protein: CASSDGTGSYEQYF

V gene: TRBV7-9
J gene: TRBJ2-1
D gene: .
clone size: .
CDR3 DNA: TGTGCCAGCAGCTTAAGCTGGGGACAGTTCTTC
CDR3 protein: CASSLSWGQFF

V gene: TRBV6-1
J gene: TRBJ1-5
D gene: TRBD1
clone size: once
CDR3 DNA: TGTGCCAGCAGTGTTGACAGGGGGTCAGGTCAGCCCCAGCATTTT
CDR3 protein: CASSVDRGSGQPQHF

V gene: TRBV10-3
J gene: TRBJ2-1
D gene: TRBD1
clone size: .
CDR3 DNA: TGTGCCATCAACCGGGGACAGACTTCCTACAATGAGCAGTTCTTC
CDR3 protein: CAINRGQTSYNEQFF

V gene: TRBV28
J gene: TRBJ2-1
D gene: .
clone size: .
CDR3 DNA: TGTGCCAGCCAGACCCCTCGAGGCAATGAGCAGTTCTTC
CDR3 protein: CASQTPRGNEQFF

V gene: TRBV4-3
J gene: TRBJ1-6
D gene: TRBD1
clone size: .
CDR3 DNA: TGCGCCAGCAGCCAAGGGACAGGGGCCACCTCACCCCTCCACTTT
CDR3 protein: CASSQGTGATSPLHF

V gene: TRBV11-2
J gene: TRBJ1-6
D gene: .
clone size: .
CDR3 DNA: TGTGCCAGCAGCGACCGCCCAACAGGGCCAAATTCACCCCTCCACTTT
CDR3 protein: CASSDRPTGPNSPLHF

V gene: TRBV7-9
J gene: TRBJ1-6
D gene: .
clone size: medium-sized
CDR3 DNA: TGTGCCAGCAGCTCAACCGGTCCAGGGAATTCACCCCTCCACTTT
CDR3 protein: CASSSTGPGNSPLHF

V gene: TRBV15
J gene: TRBJ2-5
D gene: .
clone size: .
CDR3 DNA: TGTGCCACCACGGCCAACGCAAGGGAGACCCAGTACTTC
CDR3 protein: CATTANARETQYF

V gene: TRBV5-1
J gene: TRBJ2-1
D gene: TRBD2
clone size: few
CDR3 DNA: TGCGCCAGCAGCGGGCAGCGGGAGCCGACTAATGAGCAGTTCTTC
CDR3 protein: CASSGQREPTNEQFF

V gene: TRBV5-1
J gene: TRBJ1-1
D gene: .
clone size: once
CDR3 DNA: TGCGCCAGCAGCTTGGCCCTTCTTTCGCAGGGTGGTACTGAAGCTTTCTTT
CDR3 protein: CASSLALLSQGGTEAFF

V gene: TRBV19
J gene: TRBJ2-7
D gene: .
clone size: .
CDR3 DNA: TGTGCCAGTAAATCCCCCTCCTACGAGCAGTACTTC
CDR3 protein: CASKSPSYEQYF

V gene: TRBV27
J gene: TRBJ1-1
D gene: .
clone size: .
CDR3 DNA: TGTGCCAGCAGTTTATCGGCGGGACAAACTGAAGCTTTCTTT
CDR3 protein: CASSLSAGQTEAFF

V gene: TRBV27
J gene: TRBJ2-7
D gene: TRBD1
clone size: .
CDR3 DNA: TGTGCCAGCAGTCCAGGGACAGCTGTTTACGAGCAGTACTTC
CDR3 protein: CASSPGTAVYEQYF

V gene: TRBV5-4
J gene: TRBJ2-3
D gene: TRBD2
clone size: .
CDR3 DNA: TGTGCCCTGGGCTTAGGCGGGGGTCTAACAGATACGCAGTATTTT
CDR3 protein: CALGLGGGLTDTQYF

V gene: TRBV5-1
J gene: TRBJ1-1
D gene: TRBD1
clone size: .
CDR3 DNA: TGCGCCAGCAGTTCAAGACAGGGGAACACTGAAGCTTTCTTT
CDR3 protein: CASSSRQGNTEAFF

V gene: TRBV10-3
J gene: TRBJ2-6
D gene: .
clone size: .
CDR3 DNA: TGTGCCATCAGTGAGTCGGGAACTGGGGCCAACGTCCTGACTTTC
CDR3 protein: CAISESGTGANVLTF

V gene: TRBV2
J gene: TRBJ1-2
D gene: .
clone size: .
CDR3 DNA: TGTGCCAGCAGAGGCGACAGTTTATTTCTGCCTAACTATGGCTACACCTTC
CDR3 protein: CASRGDSLFLPNYGYTF

V gene: TRBV13
J gene: TRBJ1-1
D gene: TRBD1
clone size: .
CDR3 DNA: TGTGCCAGCAGCTTATGGACAGGTTCCCCTGAAGCTTTCTTT
CDR3 protein: CASSLWTGSPEAFF

V gene: TRBV7-3
J gene: TRBJ2-1
D gene: .
clone size: .
CDR3 DNA: TGTGCCAGCAGCCCCCACCGGGCCTACAATGAGCAGTTCTTC
CDR3 protein: CASSPHRAYNEQFF

V gene: TRBV7-3
J gene: TRBJ2-7
D gene: .
clone size: .
CDR3 DNA: TGTGCCAGCAGCCCCGGGCCGAACTACGAGCAGTACTTC
CDR3 protein: CASSPGPNYEQYF